This T cell receptor beta chain was retrieved from a study of vaccination and CD4 T cells after COVID-19. Study summary: Cells received overlapping spike peptides from SARS-CoV-2, HCoV-NL63, HCoV-OC43 and HCoV-229E as stimulation. Regarding the study as a whole: The rise in median SARS-CoV-2-reactive clonotypes, from around 19 to 38, was not significant.

Worth noting for this clonotype: The antigen remains undetermined.

Sequencing of cultured CD4+ T cell DNA used the Oncomine TCR Beta short-read assay. Each CDR3 protein gets one entry after TCRdb re-called the PCR reads with MiXCR. The sample carries around 7,600 distinct CDR3 sequences, 50% recorded once. The treatment denotes: roughly 10-day PBMC culture with coronavirus spike peptide pools or control peptides (ViraFEST assay). CD4+ T lymphocytes from the unexposed donor were collected before the COVID-19 pandemic (2011-2018). Once peptide pools had expanded antigen-specific T cells, ViraFEST sequenced TCRs. It was after about 10 days of culture that CD4+ T cells were isolated by negative selection. CDR1 is SEHNR and CDR2 is FQNEAQ in the germline V gene (reference sequence). The CDR3 loop spans 17 amino acids. J gave up 4 bases and V 5 bases, and 12 bases lay outside the gene matches.

The sample comprised CD4+ T cells from blood, cultured in vitro. The chain is built from TRBV7-9 and TRBJ1-1; 11 bases match TRBD1. The sequence came from a human donor in good health. In nucleotides, the CDR3 is TGTGCCAGCAGCCTGAACCTTGGCGGGACAGGGGGCACTGAAGCTTTCTTT. Amino acids: CASSLNLGGTGGTEAFF.